Listed here are 10 T cell receptor beta chains from one sample, sequenced in a study of shared T cell receptors in the human thymus. Data came from immunoSEQ multiplex PCR; TCRdb stores just in-frame clones and leaves some out. The table shows fewer than 700,000 clones, with 88% occurring only once. These data were also reused for a study on human thymus T cells.

The sequenced material came from thymocytes. The receptors stem from a boy younger than two with a congenital heart defect.

The chain uses TRBV6-5 and TRBJ2-1; no clear D. The V end lost 7 bases, the J end lost 10 bases, and 14 bases lay between the germline ends. This CDR3 comprises 12 residues. The germline V gene encodes CDR1 MNHEY and CDR2 SVGAGI. The CDR3 loop is CASIPLAPEQFF. CDR3 nucleotides: TGTGCCAGCATCCCTTTGGCCCCCGAGCAGTTCTTC.

To note about this clone: Other DNA sequences of this sample code for an identical CDR3. This chain connects TRBV19 to TRBJ1-1, with TRBD1 identical over 7 bases. Germline V CDR1 and CDR2: LNHDA, SQIVND (reference sequence). After removal of 5 bases from V and 4 bases from J, the junction contained 1 base not matched to a gene. The CDR3 sequence is 12 residues long. CDR3 sequence reads: CASSPGGTEAFF. The CDR3, as DNA: TGTGCCAGTAGTCCAGGGGGCACTGAAGCTTTCTTT.

This clone appeared a single time. V and J are TRBV19 and TRBJ2-1; 7 nucleotides match TRBD2. Germline CDR1 reads LNHDA; CDR2 reads SQIVND (reference sequence). The CDR3 is made up of 15 amino acids. The V and J ends lost 5 bases and 7 bases, in that order; junction bases with no gene match: 11. The CDR3 loop is CASSLRRGSGNEQFF. CDR3 nucleotide sequence: TGTGCCAGTAGTCTCCGCCGGGGTAGCGGGAATGAGCAGTTCTTC.

J is TRBJ2-7 and V is TRBV19; 9 bases align to TRBD1. Trimming took 11 bases from V and 2 from J; bases not matched to a gene: 16. Germline V gene data show CDR1 as LNHDA and CDR2 as SQIVND (reference sequence). The CDR3 has 16 amino acids. The CDR3, as DNA: TGTGCCCGATGGGACAGGGAGGGTCTAGGGCCCTACGAGCAGTACTTC. Translated: CARWDREGLGPYEQYF.

The genes are TRBV10-3 and TRBJ2-2, with 7 bases aligning to TRBD2. The J segment lost 7 bases and the V segment lost 11 bases, leaving 16 bases of the junction unmatched. The CDR3 covers 15 residues. Germline CDR1 ENHRY, CDR2 SYGVKD. The CDR3 bases are TGTGCCGCCTTTGGCGGGAGCGACCGTCGCGGGGAGCTGTTTTTT. Protein product: CAAFGGSDRRGELFF.

The chain carries TRBV6-6 and TRBJ2-7; a possible D gene is TRBD1 (5 bases). Germline CDR1 reads MNHNY; CDR2 reads SVGAGI (reference sequence). V was cut by 2 bases and J by 4 bases, with 15 bases left in between. The CDR3 length is 15 residues. This chain's CDR3 is CASSYKDDSQYEQYF. CDR3 DNA: TGTGCCAGCAGTTACAAGGATGACAGCCAGTACGAGCAGTACTTC.

J is TRBJ2-7 and V is TRBV7-2; possibly TRBD1 for D (5 bases). From germline, CDR1 is SGHTA and CDR2 FQGNSA. The CDR3 sequence is 15 residues long. Trimming took off 3 bases at V and 2 bases at J, with 14 bases between the two ends. As DNA, the CDR3 is TGTGCCAGCAGCTTTGACCTGGGGCTGACCTACGAGCAGTACTTC. It codes for CASSFDLGLTYEQYF.

This clone was seen more than once but under ten times. This chain links TRBV19 with TRBJ2-6, with TRBD1 matching over 8 bases. V lost 4 bases and J lost 0; bases outside the gene matches: 11. Germline V gene lookup returns CDR1 LNHDA and CDR2 SQIVND (reference sequence). CDR3 size: 19 residues. The CDR3 region is CASSTCLTGVGSGANVLTF. In nucleotides, the CDR3 is TGTGCCAGTAGTACTTGCCTGACAGGGGTTGGCTCTGGGGCCAACGTCCTGACTTTC.

J is TRBJ1-1 and V is TRBV27; the D is unclear. The V and J ends lost 5 bases and 2 bases respectively, with 15 bases between them. Per the germline V gene, CDR1 is MNHEY and CDR2 is SMNVEV (reference sequence). There are 15 residues in the CDR3. The CDR3 sequence: CASSGQPSANTEAFF. CDR3 bases: TGTGCCAGCAGTGGGCAGCCCTCCGCCAACACTGAAGCTTTCTTT.

This clone occurred once. V usage is TRBV4-3 and J usage is TRBJ2-7; TRBD1 agrees at 7 bases. Germline-derived CDR1 and CDR2 are LGHNA and YSLEER. Trimming took 0 bases from V and 4 from J; bases not matched to a gene: 6. The CDR3 has 15 residues. The CDR3 reads CASSQETEGAYEQYF. The CDR3 DNA is TGCGCCAGCAGCCAAGAGACTGAGGGGGCTTACGAGCAGTACTTC.